Sequencing of this TCR beta chain was carried out in a study of cytomegalovirus exposure and HLA in healthy donors. Study-wide results and limits: According to the study, roughly 160 TCR beta chains were cytomegalovirus-associated.

A word on this clone: The antigen is undetermined.

The CDR3 spans 18 residues. The V segment lost 6 bases and the J segment 2 bases; nucleotides outside the gene matches: 13. Germline V CDR1 and CDR2: MDHEN, SYDVKM. Profiled with immunoSEQ multiplex PCR; TCRdb holds only in-frame clones, not every one. The data show around 86,000 clones, roughly 92% seen once. J is TRBJ2-3 and V is TRBV28, with 11 bases aligning to TRBD2. The clonotype comes from a woman aged 25 to 39 in good health and CMV-seropositive. Sequenced: PBMCs. CDR3 amino acids: CASSYSPGLAGLTDTQYF. CDR3 coding DNA: TGTGCCAGCAGCTACTCCCCCGGACTAGCGGGCCTCACAGATACGCAGTATTTT.